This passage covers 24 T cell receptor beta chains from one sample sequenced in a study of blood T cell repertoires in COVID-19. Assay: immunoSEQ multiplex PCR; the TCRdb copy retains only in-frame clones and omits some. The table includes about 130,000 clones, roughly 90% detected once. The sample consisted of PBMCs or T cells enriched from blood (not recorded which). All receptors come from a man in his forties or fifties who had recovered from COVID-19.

The CDR3 protein is CASSLSRISFQPQHF. In nucleotides, the CDR3 is TGTGCCAGCAGTTTATCGCGGATCTCGTTCCAGCCCCAGCATTTT. The chain is built from TRBV27 and TRBJ1-5; D call uncertain. Trimming took off 0 bases at V and 7 bases at J, with 13 bases between the two ends. The CDR3 extends over 15 amino acids. Germline CDR1 MNHEY, CDR2 SMNVEV (reference sequence).

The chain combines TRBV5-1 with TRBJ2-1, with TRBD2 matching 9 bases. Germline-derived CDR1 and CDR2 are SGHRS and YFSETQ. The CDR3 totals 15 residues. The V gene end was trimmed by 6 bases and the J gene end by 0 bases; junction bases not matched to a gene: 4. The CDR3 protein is CASMAGGPSYNEQFF. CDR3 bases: TGCGCCAGCATGGCGGGAGGGCCCTCCTACAATGAGCAGTTCTTC.

The CDR3 coding sequence is TGTGCCTGGAGTGTACTTTTCACAACTAATGAAAAACTGTTTTTT. Its protein product is CAWSVLFTTNEKLFF. The chain combines TRBV30 with TRBJ1-4; D remains ambiguous. The CDR3 loop spans 15 amino acids. In germline, CDR1 is GTSNPN, CDR2 SVGIG (reference sequence). The ends were cut back, 0 bases at V and 0 bases at J, with 8 bases in the middle.

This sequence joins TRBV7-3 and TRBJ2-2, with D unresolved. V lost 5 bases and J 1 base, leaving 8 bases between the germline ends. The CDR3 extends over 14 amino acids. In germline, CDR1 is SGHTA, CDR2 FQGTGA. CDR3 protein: CASSPGLNTGELFF. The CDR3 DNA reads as TGTGCCAGCAGCCCAGGATTGAACACCGGGGAGCTGTTTTTT.

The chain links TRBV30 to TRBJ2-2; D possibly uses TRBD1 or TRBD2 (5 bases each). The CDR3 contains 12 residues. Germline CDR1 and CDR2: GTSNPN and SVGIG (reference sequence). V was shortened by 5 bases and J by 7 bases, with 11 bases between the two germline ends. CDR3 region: CAWGTGGGELFF. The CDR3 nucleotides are TGTGCCTGGGGGACGGGTGGCGGGGAGCTGTTTTTT. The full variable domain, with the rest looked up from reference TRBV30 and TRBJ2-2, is SQTIHQWPATLVQPVGSPLSLECTVEGTSNPNLYWYRQAAGRGLQLLFYSVGIGQISSEVPQNLSASRPQDRQFILSSKKLLLSDSGFYLCAWGTGGGELFFGEGSRLTVL.

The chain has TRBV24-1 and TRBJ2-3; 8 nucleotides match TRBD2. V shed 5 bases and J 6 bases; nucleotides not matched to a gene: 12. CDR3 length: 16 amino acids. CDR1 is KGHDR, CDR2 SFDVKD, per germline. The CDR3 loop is CATSGGLSGSPDTQYF. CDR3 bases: TGTGCCACCAGTGGCGGGCTGAGCGGGAGTCCGGATACGCAGTATTTT.

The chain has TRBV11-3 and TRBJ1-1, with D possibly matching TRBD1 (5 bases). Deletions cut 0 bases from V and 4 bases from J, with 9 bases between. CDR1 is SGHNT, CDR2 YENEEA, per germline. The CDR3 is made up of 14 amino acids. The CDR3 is CASSLDQGSTEAFF. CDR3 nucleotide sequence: TGTGCCAGCAGCTTAGATCAGGGATCCACTGAAGCTTTCTTT.

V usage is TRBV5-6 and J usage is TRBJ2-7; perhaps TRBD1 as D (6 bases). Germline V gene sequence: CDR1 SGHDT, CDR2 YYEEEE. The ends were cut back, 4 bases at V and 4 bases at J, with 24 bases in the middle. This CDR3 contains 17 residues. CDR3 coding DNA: TGTGCCAGCAGCGTGGGCCCGGGACACGGCGGTGGGTACGAGCAGTACTTC. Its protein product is CASSVGPGHGGGYEQYF.

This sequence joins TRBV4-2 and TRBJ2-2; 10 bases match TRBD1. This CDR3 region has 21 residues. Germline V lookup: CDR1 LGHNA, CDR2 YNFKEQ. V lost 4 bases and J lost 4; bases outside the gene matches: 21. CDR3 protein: CASSPRQGAGVKKGITGELFF. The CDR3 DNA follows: TGTGCCAGCAGCCCGAGACAGGGGGCGGGGGTTAAAAAAGGAATCACCGGGGAGCTGTTTTTT.

CDR3 sequence reads: CASSLGQGGYGYTF. For the CDR3, the DNA is TGTGCCAGCAGCCTCGGACAGGGAGGGTATGGCTACACCTTC. This chain joins TRBV3-1 (or the pseudogene TRBV3-2) and TRBJ1-2; TRBD1 aligns across 8 bases. The trim removed 4 bases at V and 5 bases at J, leaving 6 bases unmatched. Germline-derived CDR1 and CDR2 are LGHDT and YNNKEL (reference sequence). There are 14 residues in the CDR3.

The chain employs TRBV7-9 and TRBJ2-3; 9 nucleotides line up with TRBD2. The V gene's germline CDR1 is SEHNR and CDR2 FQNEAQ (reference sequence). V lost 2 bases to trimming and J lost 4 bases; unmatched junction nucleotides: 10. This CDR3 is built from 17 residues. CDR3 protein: CASSLLIAGVRSDTQYF. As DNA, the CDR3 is TGTGCCAGCAGCTTACTGATAGCGGGAGTGCGGTCAGATACGCAGTATTTT.

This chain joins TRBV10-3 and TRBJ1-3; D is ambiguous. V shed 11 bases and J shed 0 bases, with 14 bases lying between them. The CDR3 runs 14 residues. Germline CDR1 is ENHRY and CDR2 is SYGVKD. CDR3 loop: CASQTAGSGNTIYF. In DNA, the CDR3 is TGTGCCTCCCAGACTGCGGGCTCTGGAAACACCATATATTTT.

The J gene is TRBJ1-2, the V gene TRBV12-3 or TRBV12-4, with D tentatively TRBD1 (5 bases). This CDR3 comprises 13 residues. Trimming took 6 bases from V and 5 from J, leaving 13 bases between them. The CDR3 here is CASRRRQTYGYTF. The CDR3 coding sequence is TGTGCCAGCAGAAGAAGACAGACATATGGCTACACCTTC.

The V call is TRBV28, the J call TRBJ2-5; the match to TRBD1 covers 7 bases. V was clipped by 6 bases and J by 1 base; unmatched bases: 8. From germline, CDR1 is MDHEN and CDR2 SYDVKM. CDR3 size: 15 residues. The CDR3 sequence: CASRDQGVPQETQYF. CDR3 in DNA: TGTGCCAGCAGAGACCAGGGGGTACCCCAAGAGACCCAGTACTTC.

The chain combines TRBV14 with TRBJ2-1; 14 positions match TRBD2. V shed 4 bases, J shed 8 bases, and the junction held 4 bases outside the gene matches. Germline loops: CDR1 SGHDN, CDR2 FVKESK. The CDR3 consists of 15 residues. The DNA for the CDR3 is TGTGCCAGCAGCCGCGGGACTAGCGGGAGCCATGAGCAGTTCTTC. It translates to CASSRGTSGSHEQFF.

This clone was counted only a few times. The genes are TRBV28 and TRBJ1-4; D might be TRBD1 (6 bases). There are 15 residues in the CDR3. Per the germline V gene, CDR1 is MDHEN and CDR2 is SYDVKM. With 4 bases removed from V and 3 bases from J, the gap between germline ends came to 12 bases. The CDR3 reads CASSSRGSANEKLFF. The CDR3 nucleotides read TGTGCCAGCAGTTCGAGGGGGTCCGCTAATGAAAAACTGTTTTTT.

CDR3 sequence reads: CASSLRPGTGSYNEQFF. DNA for the CDR3: TGTGCCAGCAGTTTAAGGCCCGGGACAGGTTCCTACAATGAGCAGTTCTTC. The chain combines TRBV27 with TRBJ2-1; 8 nucleotides align to TRBD1. From germline, CDR1 is MNHEY and CDR2 SMNVEV (reference sequence). With V trimmed by 2 bases and J by 1 base, 7 bases remained unmatched. The CDR3 length is 17 residues.

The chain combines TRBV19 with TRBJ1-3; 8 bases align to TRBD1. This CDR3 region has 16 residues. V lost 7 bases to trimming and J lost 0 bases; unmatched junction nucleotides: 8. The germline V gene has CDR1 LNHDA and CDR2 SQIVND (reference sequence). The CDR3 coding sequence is TGTGCCAGTACCCCCCGGACAGGGAACTCTGGAAACACCATATATTTT. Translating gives CASTPRTGNSGNTIYF.

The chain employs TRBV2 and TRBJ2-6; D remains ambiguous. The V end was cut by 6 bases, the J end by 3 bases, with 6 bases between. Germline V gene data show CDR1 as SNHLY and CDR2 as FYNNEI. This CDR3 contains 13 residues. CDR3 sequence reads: CASSGLGANVLTF. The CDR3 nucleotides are TGTGCCAGCAGCGGTCTTGGGGCCAACGTCCTGACTTTC.

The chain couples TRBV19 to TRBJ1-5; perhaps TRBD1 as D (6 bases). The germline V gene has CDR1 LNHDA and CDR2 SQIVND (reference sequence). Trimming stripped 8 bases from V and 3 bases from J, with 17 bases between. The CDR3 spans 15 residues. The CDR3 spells CASRPRGGDNQPQHF. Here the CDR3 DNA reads TGTGCCAGTCGACCAAGGGGGGGGGACAATCAGCCCCAGCATTTT.

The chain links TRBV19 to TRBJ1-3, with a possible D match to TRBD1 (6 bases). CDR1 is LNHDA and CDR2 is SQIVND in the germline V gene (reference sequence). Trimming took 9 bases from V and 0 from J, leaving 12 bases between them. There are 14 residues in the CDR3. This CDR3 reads CASRDTSSGNTIYF. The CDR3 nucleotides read TGTGCCAGCCGGGACACGAGCTCTGGAAACACCATATATTTT.

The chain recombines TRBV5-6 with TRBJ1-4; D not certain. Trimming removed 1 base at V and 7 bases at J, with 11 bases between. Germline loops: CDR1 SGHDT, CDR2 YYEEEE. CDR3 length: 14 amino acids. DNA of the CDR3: TGTGCCAGCAGCTTGACTCCCGGTACTGAAAAACTGTTTTTT. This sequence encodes CASSLTPGTEKLFF.

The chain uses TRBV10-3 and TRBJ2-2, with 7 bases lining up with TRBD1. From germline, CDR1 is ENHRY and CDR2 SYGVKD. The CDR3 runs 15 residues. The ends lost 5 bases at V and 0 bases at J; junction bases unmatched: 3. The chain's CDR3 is CAISLGTANTGELFF. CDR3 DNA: TGTGCCATCAGTCTCGGGACAGCGAACACCGGGGAGCTGTTTTTT.

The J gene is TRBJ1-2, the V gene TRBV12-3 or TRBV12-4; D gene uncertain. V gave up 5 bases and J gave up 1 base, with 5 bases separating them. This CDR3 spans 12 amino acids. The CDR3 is CASSRVNYGYTF. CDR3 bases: TGTGCCAGCAGTCGCGTTAACTATGGCTACACCTTC.